The rows below give T cell receptor beta chains drawn from one sample of a study of identical twins. TCRdb itself ran the 5' RACE reads through MiXCR, one entry per CDR3 protein. Of 1.5 million to 2 million distinct CDR3 sequences in the sample, less than 40% were seen once. The sequencing input was cord blood. These receptors came from a newborn girl in good health. Each CDR3 is given with its conserved first and last residue. A D gene is named only where the DNA matches it firmly. Size values are once, few and many counts, or a class for expanded clones, and some rows have none.

TRBV10-3,.,14,few,TRBJ2-3,TGTGCCATCAGTCAACTAGGGGGGGCAGATACGCAGTATTTT,CAISQLGGADTQYF
TRBV10-3,.,13,.,TRBJ1-6,TGTGCCATCAGTGAGCGGATGGATTCACCCCTCCACTTT,CAISERMDSPLHF
TRBV14,.,18,many,TRBJ1-4,TGTGCCAGCAGCCAATTCCGGGACAAACCTGCAACTAATGAAAAACTGTTTTTT,CASSQFRDKPATNEKLFF
TRBV20-1,.,13,.,TRBJ2-4,TGCAGTGCTGCGGGACTGGGCAAAAACATTCAGTACTTC,CSAAGLGKNIQYF
TRBV5-1,.,12,.,TRBJ1-2,TGCGCCAGCAGCTTGGATGACCATGGCTACACCTTC,CASSLDDHGYTF
TRBV5-1,TRBD1,15,.,TRBJ1-2,TGCGCCAGCAGCTTGGCGTCGACAGGGGGCTATGGCTACACCTTC,CASSLASTGGYGYTF
TRBV4-1,.,17,once,TRBJ1-2,TGCGCCAGCAGCCAAACGCCCAACCCTACAGGGTACTATGGCTACACCTTC,CASSQTPNPTGYYGYTF
TRBV7-2,.,14,.,TRBJ2-7,TGTGCCAGCAGCAGGCCCCAGAGCTCCTACGAGCAGTACTTC,CASSRPQSSYEQYF
TRBV5-1,.,17,few,TRBJ2-5,TGCGCCAGCAGCTTGAAACTGGGCGGGGTCATCCGGGAGACCCAGTACTTC,CASSLKLGGVIRETQYF
TRBV4-1,TRBD1,16,.,TRBJ2-4,TGCGCCAGCAGCCAAGAATCCGGGACAGGGAGGGGCATTCAGTACTTC,CASSQESGTGRGIQYF